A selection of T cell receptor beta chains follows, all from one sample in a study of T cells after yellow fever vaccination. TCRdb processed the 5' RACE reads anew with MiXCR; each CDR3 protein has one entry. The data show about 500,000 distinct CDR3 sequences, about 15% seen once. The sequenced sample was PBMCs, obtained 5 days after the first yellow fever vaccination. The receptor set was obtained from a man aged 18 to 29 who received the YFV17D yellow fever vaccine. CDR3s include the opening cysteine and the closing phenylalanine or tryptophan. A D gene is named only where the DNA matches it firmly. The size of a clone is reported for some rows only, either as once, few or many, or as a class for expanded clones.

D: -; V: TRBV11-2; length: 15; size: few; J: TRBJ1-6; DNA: TGTGCCAGCAGCTTGGCCCGGCTGGAGAATTCACCCCTCCACTTT; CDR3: CASSLARLENSPLHF
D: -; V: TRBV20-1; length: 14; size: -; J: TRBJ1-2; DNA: TGCAGTGCTAGAGCCGGGAGCGGGGCCTATGGCTACACCTTC; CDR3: CSARAGSGAYGYTF
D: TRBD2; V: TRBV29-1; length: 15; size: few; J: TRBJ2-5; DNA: TGCAGCGTTGAAATCGGGGGGGCCTCTTTAGAGACCCAGTACTTC; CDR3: CSVEIGGASLETQYF
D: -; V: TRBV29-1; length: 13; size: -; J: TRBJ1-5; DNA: TGCAGCGGGGCTTCGGGACCGGATCAGCCCCAGCATTTT; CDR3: CSGASGPDQPQHF
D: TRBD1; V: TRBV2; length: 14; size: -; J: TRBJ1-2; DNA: TGTGCCAGCAGCGAGGGACAGTGGAACTATGGCTACACCTTC; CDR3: CASSEGQWNYGYTF
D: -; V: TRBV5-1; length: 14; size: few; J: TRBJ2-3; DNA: TGCGCCAGCAGCTTGGCCTTCTTACCAGATACGCAGTATTTT; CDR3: CASSLAFLPDTQYF
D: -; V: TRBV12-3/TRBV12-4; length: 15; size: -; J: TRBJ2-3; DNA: TGTGCCAGCAGCTTAAGGGGGGTTGAGGGAGATACGCAGTATTTT; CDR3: CASSLRGVEGDTQYF
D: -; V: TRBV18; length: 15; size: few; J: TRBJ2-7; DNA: TGTGCCAGCTCACCTGTTGGGGGTTATACCTACGAGCAGTACTTC; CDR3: CASSPVGGYTYEQYF
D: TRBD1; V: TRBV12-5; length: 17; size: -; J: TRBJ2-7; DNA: TGTGCTAGTGGTTTCCTCGTTGGGGCCGACAGGGGCTACGAGCAGTACTTC; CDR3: CASGFLVGADRGYEQYF
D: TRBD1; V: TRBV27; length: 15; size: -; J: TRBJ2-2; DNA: TGTGCCAGCAGTTCCAAGGGGGCTAACACCGGGGAGCTGTTTTTT; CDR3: CASSSKGANTGELFF